This T cell receptor beta chain is from a study of blood T cell repertoires in COVID-19. With 3 bases removed from V and 1 base from J, the gap between germline ends came to 9 bases. Looked up from germline, CDR1 is MGHDK and CDR2 is SYGVNS. The CDR3 totals 14 residues. The method was immunoSEQ multiplex PCR; TCRdb's version includes in-frame clones alone and lacks a portion of them. In the table there are 250,000 to 300,000 clones, roughly 80% of which are singletons. The sequenced sample was PBMCs or T cells enriched from blood (not recorded which). The sequence was obtained from a man aged 30 to 45 with acute COVID-19. V gene TRBV25-1 combines with J gene TRBJ2-5; D remains ambiguous. CDR3 DNA sequence: TGTGCCAGCAGTGAGGTTCGCAGCCAAGAGACCCAGTACTTC. Its translation: CASSEVRSQETQYF.